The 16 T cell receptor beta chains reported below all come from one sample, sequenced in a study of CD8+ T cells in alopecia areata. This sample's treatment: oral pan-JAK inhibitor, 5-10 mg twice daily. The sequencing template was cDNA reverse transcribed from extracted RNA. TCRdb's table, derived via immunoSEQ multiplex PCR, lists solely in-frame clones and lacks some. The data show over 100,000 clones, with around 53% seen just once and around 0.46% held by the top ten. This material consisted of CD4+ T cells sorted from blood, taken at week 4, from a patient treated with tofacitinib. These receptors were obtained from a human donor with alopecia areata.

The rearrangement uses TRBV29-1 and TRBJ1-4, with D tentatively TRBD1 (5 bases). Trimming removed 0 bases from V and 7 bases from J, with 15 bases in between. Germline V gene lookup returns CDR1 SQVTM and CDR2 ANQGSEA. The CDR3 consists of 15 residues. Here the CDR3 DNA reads TGCAGCGTTGAAGATTGGTGGGGCCCGGGTGAAAAACTGTTTTTT. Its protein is CSVEDWWGPGEKLFF.

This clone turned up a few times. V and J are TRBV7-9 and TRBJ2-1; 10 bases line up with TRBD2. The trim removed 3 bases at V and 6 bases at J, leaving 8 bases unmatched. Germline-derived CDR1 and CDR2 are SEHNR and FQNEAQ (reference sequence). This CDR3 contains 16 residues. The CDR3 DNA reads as TGTGCCAGCAGCTTCCTGGCAAGCGGGAGGGCCAATGAGCAGTTCTTC. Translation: CASSFLASGRANEQFF.

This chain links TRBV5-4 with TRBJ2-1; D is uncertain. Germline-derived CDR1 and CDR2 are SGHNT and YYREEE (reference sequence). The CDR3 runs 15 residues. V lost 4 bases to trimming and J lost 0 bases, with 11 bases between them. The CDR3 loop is CASSLDGSSYNEQFF. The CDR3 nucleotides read TGTGCCAGCAGCCTTGACGGAAGCTCCTACAATGAGCAGTTCTTC.

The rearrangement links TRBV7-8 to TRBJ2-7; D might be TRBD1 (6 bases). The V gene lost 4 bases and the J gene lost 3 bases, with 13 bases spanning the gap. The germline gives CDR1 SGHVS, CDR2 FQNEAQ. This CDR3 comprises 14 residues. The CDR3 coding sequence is TGTGCCAGCAGCTCAGACAGGATTCTCTACGAGCAGTACTTC. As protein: CASSSDRILYEQYF.

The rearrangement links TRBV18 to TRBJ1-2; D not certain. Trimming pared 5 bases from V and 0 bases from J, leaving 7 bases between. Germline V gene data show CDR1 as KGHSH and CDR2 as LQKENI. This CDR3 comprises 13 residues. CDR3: CASSAGPNYGYTF. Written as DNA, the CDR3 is TGTGCCAGCTCAGCCGGTCCTAACTATGGCTACACCTTC. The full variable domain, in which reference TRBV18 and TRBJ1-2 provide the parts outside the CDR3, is NAGVMQNPRHLVRRRGQEARLRCSPMKGHSHVYWYRQLPEEGLKFMVYLQKENIIDESGMPKERFSAEFPKEGPSILRIQQVVRGDSAAYFCASSAGPNYGYTFGSGTRLTVV.

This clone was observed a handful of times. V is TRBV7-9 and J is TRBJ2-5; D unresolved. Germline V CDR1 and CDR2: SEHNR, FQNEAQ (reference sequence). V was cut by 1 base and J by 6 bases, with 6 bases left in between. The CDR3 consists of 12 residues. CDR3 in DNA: TGTGCCAGCAGCTTAGTACGGCAGACCCAGTACTTC. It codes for CASSLVRQTQYF. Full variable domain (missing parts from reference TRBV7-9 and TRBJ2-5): DTGVSQNPRHKITKRGQNVTFRCDPISEHNRLYWYRQTLGQGPEFLTYFQNEAQLEKSRLLSDRFSAERPKGSFSTLEIQRTEQGDSAMYLCASSLVRQTQYFGPGTRLLVL.

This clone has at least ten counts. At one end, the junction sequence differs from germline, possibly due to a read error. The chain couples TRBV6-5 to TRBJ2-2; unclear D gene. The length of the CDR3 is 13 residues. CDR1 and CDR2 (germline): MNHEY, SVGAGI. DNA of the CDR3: TGTGCCGTCACCCGGTTCGACACGGGGGAGCTGTTTTTT. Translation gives CAVTRFDTGELFF.

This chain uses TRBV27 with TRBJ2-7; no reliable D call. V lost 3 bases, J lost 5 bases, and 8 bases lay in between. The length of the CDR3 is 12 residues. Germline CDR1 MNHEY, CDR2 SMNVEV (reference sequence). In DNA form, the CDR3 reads TGTGCCAGCAGTTTTTTCGGTAACGAGCAGTACTTC. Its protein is CASSFFGNEQYF.

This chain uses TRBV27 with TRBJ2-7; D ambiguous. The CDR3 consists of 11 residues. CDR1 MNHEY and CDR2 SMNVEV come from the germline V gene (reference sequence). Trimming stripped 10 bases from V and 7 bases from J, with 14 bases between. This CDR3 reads CATRLWGEQYF. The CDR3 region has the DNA TGTGCCACCCGTCTTTGGGGTGAGCAGTACTTC.

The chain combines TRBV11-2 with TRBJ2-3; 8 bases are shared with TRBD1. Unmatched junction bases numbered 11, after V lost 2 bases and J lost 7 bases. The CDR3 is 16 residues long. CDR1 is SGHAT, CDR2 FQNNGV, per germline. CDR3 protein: CASSLIGQGAANTQYF. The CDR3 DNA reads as TGTGCCAGCAGCTTAATAGGGCAGGGGGCTGCGAATACGCAGTATTTT. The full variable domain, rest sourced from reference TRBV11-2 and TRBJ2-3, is EAGVAQSPRYKIIEKRQSVAFWCNPISGHATLYWYQQILGQGPKLLIQFQNNGVVDDSQLPKDRFSAERLKGVDSTLKIQPAKLEDSAVYLCASSLIGQGAANTQYFGPGTRLTVL.

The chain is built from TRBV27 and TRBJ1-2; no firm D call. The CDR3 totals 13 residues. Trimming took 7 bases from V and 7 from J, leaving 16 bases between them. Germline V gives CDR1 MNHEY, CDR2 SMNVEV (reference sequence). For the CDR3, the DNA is TGTGCCAGCAAAGGGTCAGGTGTGAGTGGCTACACCTTC. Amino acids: CASKGSGVSGYTF.

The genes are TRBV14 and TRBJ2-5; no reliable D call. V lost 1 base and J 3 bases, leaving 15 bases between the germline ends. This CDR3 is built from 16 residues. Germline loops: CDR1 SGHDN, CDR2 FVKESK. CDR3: CASSQARQANKETQYF. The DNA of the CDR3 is TGTGCCAGCAGCCAAGCTAGGCAGGCGAATAAAGAGACCCAGTACTTC. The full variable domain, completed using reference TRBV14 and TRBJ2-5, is EAGVTQFPSHSVIEKGQTVTLRCDPISGHDNLYWYRRVMGKEIKFLLHFVKESKQDESGMPNNRFLAERTGGTYSTLKVQPAELEDSGVYFCASSQARQANKETQYFGPGTRLLVL.

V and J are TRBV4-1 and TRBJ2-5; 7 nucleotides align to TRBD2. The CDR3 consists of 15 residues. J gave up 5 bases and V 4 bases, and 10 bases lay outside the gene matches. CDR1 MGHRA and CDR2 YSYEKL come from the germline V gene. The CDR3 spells CASSLGLGWRETQYF. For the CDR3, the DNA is TGCGCCAGCAGCCTCGGACTAGGGTGGAGGGAGACCCAGTACTTC.

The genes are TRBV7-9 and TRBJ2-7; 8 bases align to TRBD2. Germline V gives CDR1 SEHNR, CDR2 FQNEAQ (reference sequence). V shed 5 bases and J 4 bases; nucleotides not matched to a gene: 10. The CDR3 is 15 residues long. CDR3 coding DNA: TGTGCCAGCAGCCCATGGTCGAGCGGGAGTTACGAGCAGTACTTC. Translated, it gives CASSPWSSGSYEQYF.

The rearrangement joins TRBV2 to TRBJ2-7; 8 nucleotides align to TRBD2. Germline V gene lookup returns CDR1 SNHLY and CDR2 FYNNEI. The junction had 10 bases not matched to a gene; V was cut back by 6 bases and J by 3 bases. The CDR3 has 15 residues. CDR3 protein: CASRGAGTRGYEQYF. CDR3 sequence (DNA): TGTGCCAGCAGGGGGGCCGGGACTAGAGGCTACGAGCAGTACTTC.

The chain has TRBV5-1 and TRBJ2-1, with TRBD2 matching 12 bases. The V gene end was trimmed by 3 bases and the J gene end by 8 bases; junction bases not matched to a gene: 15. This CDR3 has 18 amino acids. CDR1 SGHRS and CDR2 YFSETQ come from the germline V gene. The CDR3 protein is CASSSLTSGSVVSDEQFF. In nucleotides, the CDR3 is TGCGCCAGCAGCTCGCTGACTAGCGGGAGTGTAGTTAGTGATGAGCAGTTCTTC.